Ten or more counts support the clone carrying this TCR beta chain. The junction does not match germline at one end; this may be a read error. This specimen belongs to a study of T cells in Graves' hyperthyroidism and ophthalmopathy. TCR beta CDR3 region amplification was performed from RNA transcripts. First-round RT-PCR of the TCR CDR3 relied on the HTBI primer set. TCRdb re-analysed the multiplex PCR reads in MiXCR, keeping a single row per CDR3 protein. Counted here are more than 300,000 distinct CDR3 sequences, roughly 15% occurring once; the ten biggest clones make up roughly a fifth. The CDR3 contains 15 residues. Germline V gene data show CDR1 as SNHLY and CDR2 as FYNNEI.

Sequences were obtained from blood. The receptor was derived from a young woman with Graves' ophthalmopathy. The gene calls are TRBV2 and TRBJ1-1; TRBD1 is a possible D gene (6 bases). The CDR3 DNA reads TGTGCCAGCAGTGATCCCCAACAGGGAGGGACTGGAGCTTTCTTT. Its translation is CASSDPQQGGTGAFF.